This T cell receptor (beta chain) is drawn from a study of T-cell reconstitution after alpha-beta-depleted transplantation in children. CDR1 and CDR2 (germline): SGHRS, YFSETQ. The J segment lost 3 bases and the V segment lost 5 bases, leaving 5 bases of the junction unmatched. The CDR3 has 16 residues. Preparation of the TCRbeta library used unique molecular identifiers. One entry per CDR3 protein, called by TCRdb with MiXCR from the PCR reads. The sample includes 600,000 to 700,000 distinct CDR3 sequences, around 13% of them seen just once. The receptor was isolated from a girl aged 2 to 9 with congenital amegakaryocytic thrombocytopenia, due to receive a stem cell transplant. Sequenced here: PBMCs, sampled before TCRalphabeta/CD19-depleted stem cell transplant. The chain couples TRBV5-1 to TRBJ2-1, with 13 bases that match TRBD2. For the CDR3, the DNA is TGCGCCAGCAGGGGGACTAGCGGGGACCACTACAATGAGCAGTTCTTC. This gives the protein CASRGTSGDHYNEQFF.